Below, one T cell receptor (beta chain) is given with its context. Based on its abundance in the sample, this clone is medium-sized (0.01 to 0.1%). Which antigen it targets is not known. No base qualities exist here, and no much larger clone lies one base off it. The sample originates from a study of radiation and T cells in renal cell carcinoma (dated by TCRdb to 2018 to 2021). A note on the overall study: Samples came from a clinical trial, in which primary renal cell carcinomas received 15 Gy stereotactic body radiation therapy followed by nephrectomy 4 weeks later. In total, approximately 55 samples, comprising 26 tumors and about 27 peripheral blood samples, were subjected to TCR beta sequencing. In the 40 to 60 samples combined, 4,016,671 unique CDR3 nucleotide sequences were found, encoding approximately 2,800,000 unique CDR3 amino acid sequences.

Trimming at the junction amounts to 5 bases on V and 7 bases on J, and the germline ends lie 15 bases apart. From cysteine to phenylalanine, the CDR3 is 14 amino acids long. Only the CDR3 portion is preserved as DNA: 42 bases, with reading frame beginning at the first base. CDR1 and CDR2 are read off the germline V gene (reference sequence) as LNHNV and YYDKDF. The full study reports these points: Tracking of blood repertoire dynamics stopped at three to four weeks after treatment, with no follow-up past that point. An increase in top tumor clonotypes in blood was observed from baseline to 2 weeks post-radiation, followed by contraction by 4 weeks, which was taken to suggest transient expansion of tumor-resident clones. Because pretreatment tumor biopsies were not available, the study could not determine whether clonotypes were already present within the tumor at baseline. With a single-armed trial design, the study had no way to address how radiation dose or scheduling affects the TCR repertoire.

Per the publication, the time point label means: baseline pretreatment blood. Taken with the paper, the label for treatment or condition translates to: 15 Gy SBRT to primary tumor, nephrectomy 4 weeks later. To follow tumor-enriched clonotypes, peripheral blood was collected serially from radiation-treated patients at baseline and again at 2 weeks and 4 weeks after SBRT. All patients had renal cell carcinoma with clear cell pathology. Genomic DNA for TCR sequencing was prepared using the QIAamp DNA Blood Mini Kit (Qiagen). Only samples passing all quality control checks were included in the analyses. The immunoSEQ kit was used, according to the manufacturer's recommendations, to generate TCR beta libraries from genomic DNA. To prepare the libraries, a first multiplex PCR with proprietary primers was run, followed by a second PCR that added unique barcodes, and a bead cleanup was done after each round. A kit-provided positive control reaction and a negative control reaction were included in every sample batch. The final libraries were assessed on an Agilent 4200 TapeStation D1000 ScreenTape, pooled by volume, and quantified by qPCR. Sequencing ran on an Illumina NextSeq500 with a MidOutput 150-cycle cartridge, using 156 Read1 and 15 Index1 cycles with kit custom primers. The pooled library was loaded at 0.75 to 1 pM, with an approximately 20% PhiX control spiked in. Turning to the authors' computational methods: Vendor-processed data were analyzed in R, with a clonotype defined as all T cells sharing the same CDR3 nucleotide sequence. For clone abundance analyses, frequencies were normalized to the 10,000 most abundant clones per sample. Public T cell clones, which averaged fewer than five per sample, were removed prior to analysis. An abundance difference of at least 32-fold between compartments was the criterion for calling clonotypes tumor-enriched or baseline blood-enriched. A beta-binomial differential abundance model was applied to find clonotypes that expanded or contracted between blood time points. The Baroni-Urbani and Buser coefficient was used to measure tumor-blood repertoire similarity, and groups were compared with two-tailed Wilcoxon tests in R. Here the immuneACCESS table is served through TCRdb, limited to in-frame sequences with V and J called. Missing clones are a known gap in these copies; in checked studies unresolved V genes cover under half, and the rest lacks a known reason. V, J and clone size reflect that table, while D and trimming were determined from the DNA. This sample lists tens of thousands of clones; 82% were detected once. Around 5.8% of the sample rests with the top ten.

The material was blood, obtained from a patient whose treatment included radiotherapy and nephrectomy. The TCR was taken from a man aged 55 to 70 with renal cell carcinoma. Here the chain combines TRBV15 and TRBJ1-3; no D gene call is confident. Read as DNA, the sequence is TGTGCCACCAGCTCTAGGACCGGGAGCAACACCATATATTTT. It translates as CATSSRTGSNTIYF. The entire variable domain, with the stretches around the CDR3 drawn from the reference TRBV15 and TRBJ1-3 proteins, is DAMVIQNPRYQVTQFGKPVTLSCSQTLNHNVMYWYQQKSSQAPKLLFHYYDKDFNNEADTPDNFQSRRPNTSFCFLDIRSPGLGDTAMYLCATSSRTGSNTIYFGEGSWLTVV.